Listed here are 27 T cell receptor beta chains from one sample, sequenced in a study of CD8+ T cells in alopecia areata. The pooled cutaneous lymph node cells were sorted using several markers (CD4, CD8alpha, NKG2D, NKG2ACE and others). Isolated RNA was reverse transcribed into cDNA used as the sequencing template. Sequencing used immunoSEQ multiplex PCR; TCRdb keeps in-frame clones, though not all of them. The sample was found to contain around 300,000 clones, and every one recurs. Sequencing was performed on CD4+ T cells sorted from a lymph node. The receptors here all came from a C3H/HeJ mouse with alopecia areata. For this mouse line, the MHC haplotype is H2-k.

Points on this clone: These gene names are mouse names. Sequencing ends 4 residues short of the CDR3 end; the germline J gene provides the rest. The chain has TRBV13-1 and TRBJ2-5; D is possibly TRBD1 (6 bases). The germline CDR1 and CDR2 sequences are NSHNY and SYGAGN. Trimming pared 3 bases from V and 0 bases from J, leaving 11 bases between. This CDR3 has 15 amino acids. The CDR3 loop reads CASSGRTVNQDTQYF. CDR3 bases read: TGTGCCAGCAGTGGTCGGACAGTTAACCAAGAC.

In this sample, this clone turned up a few times. Mouse names are used for the genes. The CDR3 extends 4 residues past the end of the read, so its final part is completed from the germline J gene. Other DNA sequences in this specimen translate into the identical CDR3. The chain employs TRBV31 and TRBJ2-5, with 9 bases matching TRBD2. Germline V lookup: CDR1 GKSSPN, CDR2 SITVG. Trimming removed 1 base from V and 0 bases from J; junction bases left unmatched: 2. The CDR3 covers 15 residues. CDR3 residues: CAWSPGLGNQDTQYF. The sequenced CDR3 bases are TGTGCCTGGAGTCCCGGACTGGGGAACCAAGAC. Full variable domain (missing parts from reference TRBV31 and TRBJ2-5): AQTIHQWPVAEIKAVGSPLSLGCTIKGKSSPNLYWYWQATGGTLQQLFYSITVGQVESVVQLNLSASRPKDDQFILSTEKLLLSHSGFYLCAWSPGLGNQDTQYFGPGTRLLVL.

This clone was seen more than once but under ten times. These gene names are mouse names. The observed sequence ends 4 residues before the CDR3 terminus, with the missing tail filled in from the germline J gene. The rearrangement uses TRBV19 and TRBJ2-3, with 7 bases fitting TRBD1. V shed 3 bases, J shed 1 base, and the junction held 5 bases outside the gene matches. Per the germline V gene, CDR1 is FNHDT and CDR2 is SITEND (reference sequence). This CDR3 comprises 15 residues. The CDR3 loop is CASSNRGRGAETLYF. Incomplete CDR3 DNA: TGTGCCAGCAGTAACAGGGGCCGGGGTGCAGAA. Together with reference TRBV19 and TRBJ2-3, the CDR3 gives the full variable domain: GGIITQTPKFLIGQEGQKLTLKCQQNFNHDTMYWYRQDSGKGLRLIYYSITENDLQKGDLSEGYDASREKKSSFSLTVTSAQKNEMAVFLCASSNRGRGAETLYFGSGTRLTVL.

Comment on this clone: Gene names are mouse gene names. The read comes to an end 4 residues before the CDR3 does, leaving the germline J gene to fill in the end. The chain joins TRBV5 to TRBJ2-5; no firm D call. The CDR3 has 12 amino acids. Germline CDR1 is LGHNA and CDR2 is YNLKQL (reference sequence). The CDR3 region is CASSQREDTQYF. CDR3 DNA, as far as it was read: TGTGCCAGCAGCCAGAGGGAAGAC.

In this sample, this clone turned up a few times. Mouse names are used for the genes. The CDR3 end is not reached by the read, which stops 4 residues before it; the germline J gene fills it in. J is TRBJ1-2 and V is TRBV13-2; TRBD1 aligns across 7 bases. Germline lookup yields CDR1 NNHNN and CDR2 SYGAGS (reference sequence). The length of the CDR3 is 15 residues. With V trimmed by 3 bases and J by 1 base, 6 bases remained unmatched. Incomplete CDR3 DNA: TGTGCCAGCGGTGTCAACCGGGACAGAAACTCC. This translates into CASGVNRDRNS. The CDR3 as a whole reads CASGVNRDRNSDYTF.

This clone was seen a few times. Gene names follow the mouse nomenclature. This chain's CDR3 is CTCSASDWGSSYEQYF. The part of the CDR3 DNA that was read is TGCACCTGCAGTGCCTCGGACTGGGGGAGCTCCTAT. The rearrangement links TRBV1 to TRBJ2-7; TRBD2 matches at 10 bases. The read finishes 4 residues shy of the CDR3 end, and the germline J gene is used to complete it. The CDR3 has 16 residues. Trimming cost V 3 bases and J 0 bases; bases outside gene matches: 5. From germline, CDR1 is NSQYPW and CDR2 LRSPGD (reference sequence).

Notes on this clone: Gene names and germline match the mouse. The CDR3 end is not reached by the read, which stops 4 residues before it; the germline J gene fills it in. V gene TRBV5 combines with J gene TRBJ2-5, with TRBD2 matching over 9 bases. Germline CDR1 is LGHNA and CDR2 is YNLKQL (reference sequence). CDR3 length equals 14 residues. Partial CDR3 DNA: TGTGCCAGCAGCCTGGGGGGGCGTGGGGAC. It specifies CASSLGGRGD. The entire CDR3 is CASSLGGRGDTQYF.

There are a few counts of this clone. Mouse names are used for the genes. The read stops 4 residues short of the end of the CDR3; the missing end is completed from the germline J gene. The chain employs TRBV19 and TRBJ2-1; D may be TRBD1 (5 bases). Between the trimmed V and J ends, which lost 6 bases and 2 bases, there was a span of 9 bases. CDR1 FNHDT and CDR2 SITEND come from the germline V gene (reference sequence). There are 13 residues in the CDR3. CDR3: CASTGLHYAEQFF. Incomplete CDR3 DNA: TGTGCCAGCACAGGGCTACACTATGCT.

As regards this clone: Each gene name is a mouse one. The sequenced fragment ends 4 residues before the CDR3 boundary, so the rest is inferred from the germline J gene. The V and J genes are TRBV1 and TRBJ2-3; a possible D gene is TRBD1 (5 bases). CDR1 and CDR2 (germline): NSQYPW, LRSPGD (reference sequence). V shed 3 bases and J shed 0 bases, with 13 bases lying between them. The CDR3 is made up of 16 amino acids. The CDR3 DNA, read in part, is TGCACCTGCAGTGCCCAAGGACAAGTTAGTGCAGAA. It translates to CTCSAQGQVSAE. The CDR3, in full, reads CTCSAQGQVSAETLYF. The full variable domain, rest sourced from reference TRBV1 and TRBJ2-3, is VTLLEQNPRWRLVPRGQAVNLRCILKNSQYPWMSWYQQDLQKQLQWLFTLRSPGDKEVKSLPGADYLATRVTDTELRLQVANMSQGRTLYCTCSAQGQVSAETLYFGSGTRLTVL.

In this sample, this clone turned up a few times. Each gene name is a mouse one. CDR3 protein: CASSRQGTSQNTLYF. The covered CDR3 bases are TGTGCTAGCAGCAGACAGGGAACAAGTCAAAAC. The chain combines TRBV17 with TRBJ2-4; TRBD1 matches 7 bases. The read ends 4 residues early relative to the CDR3; the germline J gene fills the gap. From germline, CDR1 is MNHDT and CDR2 YYDKIL. With V trimmed by 6 bases and J by 0 bases, 6 bases remained unmatched. There are 15 residues in the CDR3.

This clone was found a few times. The genes are named according to mouse. Coverage ceases 3 residues before the CDR3 finishes, and the germline J gene fills in the end. The rearrangement links TRBV19 to TRBJ1-6; the D gene is possibly TRBD1 (5 bases). TRBJ1-6 is treated as an ORF (open reading frame) with a function not yet certain. CDR1 is FNHDT, CDR2 SITEND, per germline (reference sequence). The CDR3 runs to 16 residues. Deletions cut 3 bases from V and 0 bases from J, with 10 bases between. The DNA read from the CDR3 is TGTGCCAGCAGTACCAGACAGCATTCCTATAATTCGCCC. It translates to CASSTRQHSYNSP. The whole CDR3 protein is CASSTRQHSYNSPLYF.

There are a few counts of this clone. Gene names follow the mouse nomenclature. The observed sequence ends 4 residues before the CDR3 terminus, with the missing tail filled in from the germline J gene. V usage is TRBV13-2 and J usage is TRBJ2-5; the D gene is possibly TRBD1 (6 bases). CDR3 size: 14 residues. CDR1 is NNHNN, CDR2 SYGAGS, per germline (reference sequence). The sequenced CDR3 bases are TGTGCCAGCGGTGATGCCCACAGGGAGGAC. Translation: CASGDAHRED. The whole CDR3 sequence reads CASGDAHREDTQYF.

This clone was recorded a few times. Gene names refer to mouse genes. The missing CDR3 end, 4 residues past where the read stops, is filled in from the germline J gene. This chain uses TRBV13-3 with TRBJ2-2, with D possibly matching TRBD2 (5 bases). V was pared by 3 bases and J by 1 base, with 7 bases between. This CDR3 contains 14 residues. CDR1 is NNHDY and CDR2 is SYVADS in the germline V gene. Incomplete CDR3 DNA: TGTGCCAGCAGTGCCTGGGAAAACACCGGG. Translated, it gives CASSAWENTG. The CDR3 as a whole reads CASSAWENTGQLYF. Filled out from reference TRBV13-3 and TRBJ2-2, the complete variable domain reads EAAVTQSPRSKVAVTGGKVTLSCHQTNNHDYMYWYRQDTGHGLRLIHYSYVADSTEKGDIPDGYKASRPSQENFSLILELASLSQTAVYFCASSAWENTGQLYFGEGSKLTVL.

Regarding this clone: Genes and germline come from the mouse. The read ends 4 residues before the CDR3 terminus; that terminus is restored from the germline J gene. J is TRBJ2-7 and V is TRBV13-1; the match to TRBD1 covers 7 bases. CDR3 length: 13 amino acids. Germline CDR1 reads NSHNY; CDR2 reads SYGAGN. CDR3 protein: CASSETGVDEQYF. The CDR3 DNA, read in part, is TGTGCCAGCAGTGAAACAGGGGTGGAT.

A remark on this clone: Gene names are mouse gene names. The read comes to an end 4 residues before the CDR3 does, leaving the germline J gene to fill in the end. This chain joins TRBV5 and TRBJ1-1; D may be TRBD1 (5 bases). V lost 4 bases and J 4 bases, leaving 10 bases between the germline ends. This CDR3 spans 13 amino acids. The germline V gene encodes CDR1 LGHNA and CDR2 YNLKQL (reference sequence). The CDR3 DNA, read in part, is TGTGCCAGCAGCCCTCGGGACTCCACA. Protein sequence: CASSPRDST. The full-length CDR3 reads as CASSPRDSTEVFF.

This clone was seen a few times. Mouse names are used for the genes. The CDR3 reads CASRKTGENSPLYF. Incomplete CDR3 DNA: TGTGCCAGCAGGAAGACAGGGGAGAATTCGCCC. The chain employs TRBV13-1 and TRBJ1-6, with 8 positions matching TRBD1. The CDR3 end is not reached by the read, which stops 3 residues before it; the germline J gene fills it in. TRBJ1-6 falls under the ORF class, with uncertain function. This CDR3 contains 14 residues. Germline CDR1 NSHNY, CDR2 SYGAGN. Trimming cost V 5 bases and J 7 bases; bases outside gene matches: 5.

At least ten counts were recorded for this clone. These gene names are mouse names. This chain's CDR3 is CASSRRGGTANSDYTF. CDR3 DNA, as far as it was read: TGTGCTAGCAGTAGGAGGGGCGGGACAGCAAACTCC. The chain employs TRBV17 and TRBJ1-2, with 7 bases fitting TRBD1. With the read ending 4 residues before the CDR3 end, the germline J gene is used to fill in that end. The trim removed 3 bases at V and 0 bases at J, leaving 7 bases unmatched. CDR3 length equals 16 residues. Per germline, CDR1 MNHDT and CDR2 YYDKIL.

In regard to this clone: Genes here carry mouse names. Read sequence stops 4 residues before the CDR3 end, and the germline J gene provides the missing end. The chain couples TRBV17 to TRBJ1-1, with TRBD1 identical over 11 bases. CDR3 length: 17 residues. Germline CDR1 and CDR2: MNHDT and YYDKIL. Unmatched junction bases numbered 3, after V lost 0 bases and J lost 0 bases. The CDR3 sequence is CASSRDRTGGANTEVFF. The part of the CDR3 DNA that was read is TGTGCTAGCAGTAGAGATCGGACAGGGGGCGCAAACACA.

With regard to this clone: Gene names and germline refer to mouse. CDR3 sequence: CASRTGYANTEVFF. The CDR3 bases that were read are TGTGCCAGCAGGACAGGATATGCAAACACA. The gene calls are TRBV19 and TRBJ1-1, with D possibly matching TRBD1 (6 bases). Read sequence stops 4 residues before the CDR3 end, and the germline J gene provides the missing end. The CDR3 sequence is 14 residues long. The germline V and J ends were trimmed by 5 bases and 0 bases, with 11 bases remaining between them. Germline V gives CDR1 FNHDT, CDR2 SITEND (reference sequence).

This clone was seen a handful of times. The gene names given are mouse names. The missing CDR3 end, 4 residues past where the read stops, is filled in from the germline J gene. The rearrangement uses TRBV19 and TRBJ1-2; D gene unclear. CDR1 and CDR2 (germline): FNHDT, SITEND (reference sequence). The CDR3 totals 12 residues. The CDR3 DNA, read in part, is TGTGCCAGCAGTCCAACTGGGGTC. Amino acid sequence: CASSPTGV. The full CDR3 protein reads CASSPTGVDYTF.

This clone was counted ten times or more. The listed genes are named as in mouse. The read is 4 residues too short to cover the CDR3 end, so that end is filled in from the germline J gene. The chain uses TRBV13-3 and TRBJ2-1; D may be TRBD1 (5 bases). The germline gives CDR1 NNHDY, CDR2 SYVADS. CDR3 size: 14 residues. Between the trimmed V and J ends, which lost 5 bases and 1 base, there was a span of 10 bases. The part of the CDR3 DNA that was read is TGTGCCAGCAGGCCCAGGGTAAACTATGCT. Translating gives CASRPRVNYA. The full-length CDR3 reads as CASRPRVNYAEQFF.

This clone was seen only a few times. Germline and genes: mouse. The read terminates 4 residues ahead of where the CDR3 ends, so the germline J gene completes it. The chain employs TRBV31 and TRBJ2-3; possible D gene TRBD1, 6 bases. Germline CDR1 GKSSPN, CDR2 SITVG. The CDR3 has 14 residues. V lost 3 bases, J lost 3 bases, and 13 bases lay in between. CDR3 in amino acids: CAWRPGAGAETLYF. The sequenced CDR3 bases are TGTGCCTGGAGGCCAGGGGCGGGAGCAGAA.

About this clone itself: All gene names here are mouse names. From the germline J gene comes the end of the CDR3, since the read stops 4 residues before it. Other DNA sequences in this specimen translate into the identical CDR3. This chain connects TRBV19 to TRBJ2-5; D gene ambiguous. Between the trimmed V and J ends, which lost 0 bases and 1 base, there was a span of 6 bases. Germline V lookup: CDR1 FNHDT, CDR2 SITEND (reference sequence). The CDR3 contains 14 residues. CDR3 amino acids: CASSIGGDQDTQYF. CDR3 DNA (partial): TGTGCCAGCAGTATAGGGGGAGACCAAGAC.

This clone was found a few times. Genes here carry mouse names. The CDR3 extends 4 residues past the end of the read, so its final part is completed from the germline J gene. The chain is built from TRBV13-1 and TRBJ1-1, with D maybe TRBD1 (5 bases). Germline CDR1 NSHNY, CDR2 SYGAGN. The CDR3 runs 13 residues. The V and J ends lost 5 bases and 4 bases respectively, with 12 bases between them. The CDR3 DNA, read in part, is TGTGCCAGCAGGACAGAGCTAGTCACA. Protein product: CASRTELVT. The full CDR3 sequence reads CASRTELVTEVFF.

Of note for this clone: Genes here carry mouse names. The read comes to an end 4 residues before the CDR3 does, leaving the germline J gene to fill in the end. The rearrangement uses TRBV13-1 and TRBJ2-5; a possible D gene is TRBD1 (6 bases). CDR1 and CDR2 (germline): NSHNY, SYGAGN. The CDR3 sequence is 13 residues long. The CDR3 region is CASSVRDKDTQYF. The CDR3 DNA, read in part, is TGTGCCAGCAGTGTCCGGGACAAAGAC.

This clone was counted between two and nine times. These gene names are mouse names. The missing CDR3 end, 4 residues past where the read stops, is filled in from the germline J gene. The chain joins TRBV1 to TRBJ2-3, with 9 bases identical to TRBD2. Germline-derived CDR1 and CDR2 are NSQYPW and LRSPGD (reference sequence). This CDR3 is 15 amino acids long. V lost 4 bases, J lost 1 base, and 3 bases stayed unmatched. CDR3 loop: CTCSVGGRGAETLYF. The covered CDR3 bases are TGCACCTGCAGTGTGGGGGGGCGCGGTGCAGAA.

Many counts were recorded for this clone. Genes here carry mouse names. The missing CDR3 end, 3 residues past where the read stops, is filled in from the germline J gene. This chain links TRBV13-1 with TRBJ1-6, with TRBD1 as a possible D gene (5 bases). TRBJ1-6 is sorted into the ORF group, with uncertain function. The length of the CDR3 is 13 residues. V lost 5 bases to trimming and J lost 7 bases, with 10 bases between them. In germline, CDR1 is NSHNY, CDR2 SYGAGN. The sequenced part of the CDR3 DNA is TGTGCCAGCAGAGACAGCTTAAATTCGCCC. This gives the protein CASRDSLNSP. From start to end, the CDR3 is CASRDSLNSPLYF.